These 13 T cell receptor beta chains originate from one sample sequenced in a study of T cells in localized non-small cell lung cancer. Measured with immunoSEQ multiplex PCR; TCRdb has only the in-frame clones, and not every one. The sample lists about 76,000 clones, around 84% occurring once. Sequences were derived from peripheral blood, sampled before any cancer treatment. Receptors originate from an older female donor with stage I lung adenocarcinoma.

The V and J genes are TRBV7-2 and TRBJ2-5; D tentatively reads TRBD1 or TRBD2 (5 bases each). The better agreement between TRBJ2-7 and the DNA end casts doubt on the J call. Per the germline V gene, CDR1 is SGHTA and CDR2 is FQGNSA. The length of the CDR3 is 15 residues. In DNA form, the CDR3 reads TGTGCCAGCAGCTTGGGACGGGCGAGCTCCTACGAGCAGTACTTC. It is translated as CASSLGRASSYEQYF.

The chain uses TRBV13 and TRBJ2-7, with unresolved D. With 3 bases removed from V and 6 bases from J, the gap between germline ends came to 9 bases. The germline CDR1 and CDR2 sequences are PRHDT and FYEKMQ (reference sequence). The CDR3 has 12 amino acids. CDR3 sequence reads: CASSLSATEQYF. CDR3 nucleotide sequence: TGTGCCAGCAGCTTGAGCGCGACCGAGCAGTACTTC.

V is TRBV5-5 and J is TRBJ2-7, with D tentatively TRBD1 (6 bases). There are 14 residues in the CDR3. Per germline, CDR1 SGHKS and CDR2 YYEKEE (reference sequence). V lost 4 bases and J lost 3, with 14 bases in between. The CDR3 DNA reads as TGTGCCAGCAGCCCTACAGGGTTGTTCTACGAGCAGTACTTC. It yields the protein CASSPTGLFYEQYF.

The genes are TRBV20-1 and TRBJ2-3; D gene unclear. Trimming stripped 4 bases from V and 4 bases from J, with 6 bases between. The CDR3 is 11 amino acids. Germline values: CDR1 DFQATT, CDR2 SNEGSKA (reference sequence). CDR3 bases: TGCAGTGCTACACGAGCAGATACGCAGTATTTT. Translated: CSATRADTQYF.

V and J are TRBV7-2 and TRBJ2-1, with D tentatively TRBD1 or TRBD2 (5 bases each). Germline V gene sequence: CDR1 SGHTA, CDR2 FQGNSA. This CDR3 contains 14 residues. The ends were cut back, 5 bases at V and 7 bases at J, with 15 bases in the middle. The CDR3: CASSAGEAGNEQFF. The CDR3 region has the DNA TGTGCCAGCAGCGCCGGGGAAGCAGGGAATGAGCAGTTCTTC.

This clone was counted once. J is TRBJ2-3 and V is TRBV5-1; D gene uncertain. This CDR3 spans 16 amino acids. With 3 bases removed from V and 5 bases from J, the gap between germline ends came to 19 bases. The germline V gene has CDR1 SGHRS and CDR2 YFSETQ. CDR3 amino acids: CASSSLGFQPGDTQYF. The CDR3 region has the DNA TGCGCCAGCAGCTCATTGGGGTTCCAGCCGGGAGATACGCAGTATTTT.

This clone was detected only once. The chain combines TRBV5-1 with TRBJ1-1, with 11 bases matching TRBD1. V was pared by 4 bases and J by 2 bases, with 10 bases of the junction left unmatched. This CDR3 comprises 17 residues. Germline-derived CDR1 and CDR2 are SGHRS and YFSETQ. The CDR3 here is CASSRTGGARLNTEAFF. The CDR3 DNA follows: TGCGCCAGCAGCCGGACAGGGGGCGCGAGACTAAACACTGAAGCTTTCTTT.

This chain uses TRBV9 with TRBJ2-2; TRBD2 might be the D (5 bases). The CDR3 sequence is 16 residues long. V was clipped by 0 bases and J by 7 bases, with 16 bases between them. The V gene's germline CDR1 is SGDLS and CDR2 YYNGEE. CDR3 amino acids: CASSVASGLRYGELFF. The CDR3 bases are TGTGCCAGCAGCGTAGCTTCCGGACTCCGATACGGGGAGCTGTTTTTT.

V and J are TRBV5-1 and TRBJ1-1; D is unresolved. CDR3 length: 14 amino acids. The germline gives CDR1 SGHRS, CDR2 YFSETQ. The V and J ends lost 1 base and 3 bases respectively, with 10 bases between them. The CDR3 spells CASSLWGRDTEAFF. The CDR3 coding sequence is TGCGCCAGCAGCTTGTGGGGTAGGGACACTGAAGCTTTCTTT.

The rearrangement links TRBV9 to TRBJ2-1, with 7 bases that match TRBD2. V shed 7 bases, J shed 12 bases, and the junction held 10 bases outside the gene matches. This CDR3 is built from 12 residues. The V gene's germline CDR1 is SGDLS and CDR2 YYNGEE. This chain's CDR3 is CASGGTTRAQFF. Written as DNA, the CDR3 is TGTGCCAGCGGGGGGACTACGAGGGCGCAGTTCTTC. The full variable domain, rest sourced from reference TRBV9 and TRBJ2-1, is DSGVTQTPKHLITATGQRVTLRCSPRSGDLSVYWYQQSLDQGLQFLIQYYNGEERAKGNILERFSAQQFPDLHSELNLSSLELGDSALYFCASGGTTRAQFFGPGTRLTVL.

This clone appeared many times. The chain links TRBV5-4 to TRBJ1-4, with 8 bases identical to TRBD1. CDR3 length: 14 residues. J gave up 7 bases and V 4 bases, and 6 bases lay outside the gene matches. In germline, CDR1 is SGHNT, CDR2 YYREEE (reference sequence). The CDR3 here is CASSTGQGGEKLFF. CDR3 nucleotides: TGTGCCAGCAGCACAGGACAGGGTGGTGAAAAACTGTTTTTT.

The rearrangement uses TRBV5-4 and TRBJ2-3; TRBD1 agrees at 7 bases. The length of the CDR3 is 17 residues. In germline, CDR1 is SGHNT, CDR2 YYREEE (reference sequence). After removal of 3 bases from V and 9 bases from J, the junction contained 19 bases not matched to a gene. DNA for the CDR3: TGTGCCAGCAGCTCCCCCGGGGCAGGGGGTATTTTCTCGACGCAGTATTTT. Residues: CASSSPGAGGIFSTQYF.

This chain uses TRBV13 with TRBJ1-5; 8 nucleotides line up with TRBD1. The CDR3 length is 14 residues. J lost 7 bases, V lost 4 bases, and 6 bases had no gene match. Germline V gene sequence: CDR1 PRHDT, CDR2 FYEKMQ (reference sequence). In DNA, the CDR3 is TGTGCCAGCAGCTCCGGACAGGGTGGACAGCCCCAGCATTTT. Translation: CASSSGQGGQPQHF.